This T cell receptor beta chain was captured in a study of blood T cell repertoires in COVID-19. Clones were read by immunoSEQ multiplex PCR, and TCRdb kept only the in-frame ones, dropping some. The table lists 470,000 or so clones, roughly 88% of them singletons. This receptor was obtained from a human donor in a cohort sampled during active COVID-19. The sequenced material came from peripheral blood.

CDR3 in amino acids: CASKSWTGAPGTEAFF. CDR3 in DNA: TGTGCCAGCAAATCGTGGACAGGGGCCCCGGGGACTGAAGCTTTCTTT. This chain links TRBV2 with TRBJ1-1; 9 nucleotides match TRBD1. Germline CDR1 and CDR2: SNHLY and FYNNEI. The ends lost 7 bases at V and 5 bases at J; junction bases unmatched: 14. This CDR3 contains 16 residues. Together with reference TRBV2 and TRBJ1-1, the CDR3 gives the full variable domain: EPEVTQTPSHQVTQMGQEVILRCVPISNHLYFYWYRQILGQKVEFLVSFYNNEISEKSEIFDDQFSVERPDGSNFTLKIRSTKLEDSAMYFCASKSWTGAPGTEAFFGQGTRLTVV.